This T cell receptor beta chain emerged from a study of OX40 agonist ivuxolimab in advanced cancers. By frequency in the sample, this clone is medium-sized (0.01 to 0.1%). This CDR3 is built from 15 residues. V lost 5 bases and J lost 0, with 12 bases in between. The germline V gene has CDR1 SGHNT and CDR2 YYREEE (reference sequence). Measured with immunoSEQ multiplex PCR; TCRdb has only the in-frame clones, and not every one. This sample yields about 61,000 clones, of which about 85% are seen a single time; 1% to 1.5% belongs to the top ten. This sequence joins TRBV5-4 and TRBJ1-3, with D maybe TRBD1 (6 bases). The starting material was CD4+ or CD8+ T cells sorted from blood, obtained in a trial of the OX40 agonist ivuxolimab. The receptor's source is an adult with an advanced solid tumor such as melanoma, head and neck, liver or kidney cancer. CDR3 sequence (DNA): TGTGCCAGCAGGGTTGGGGGCGGCTCTGGAAACACCATATATTTT. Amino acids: CASRVGGGSGNTIYF.